Detailed here is one T cell receptor (beta chain). This specimen belongs to a study of blood T cell repertoires in COVID-19. Study-level background: Samples taken during acute and convalescent COVID-19 were collected in the United States, Italy and Spain. Sample material is recorded as cDNA or gDNA derived from T cells, B-cell-depleted T cells, or PBMCs.

Trimming took 4 bases from V and 4 from J; bases not matched to a gene: 9. This CDR3 has 15 amino acids. Germline V gene data show CDR1 as LGHDT and CDR2 as YNNKEL (reference sequence). Per the original data handling: It was from reference gene primer amplification that nucleated cell counts were estimated. Data came from immunoSEQ multiplex PCR; TCRdb stores just in-frame clones and leaves some out. V and J calls plus clone size are reproduced from that table; the DNA served to infer D and trimming. The data hold about 110,000 clones, with roughly 70% observed a single time. The TCR comes from a woman aged 40 to 49 with acute or convalescent COVID-19. The sample consisted of peripheral blood. The gene calls are TRBV3-1 (or the pseudogene TRBV3-2) and TRBJ1-2; the match to TRBD1 covers 7 bases. The DNA for the CDR3 is TGTGCCAGCAGCCTCCGGGTCGGGACAGTCTATGGCTACACCTTC. It specifies CASSLRVGTVYGYTF.